These 9 T cell receptor beta chains share one sample of origin, sequenced in a study of T cell repertoires in ileal Crohn's disease. This table comes from immunoSEQ multiplex PCR, and its TCRdb copy is limited to in-frame clones, with some not included. In the table there are fewer than 12,000 clones, 65% to 85% of which are singletons. Noted time point: neoterminal ileum biopsy at postoperative endoscopy, about 6 months after surgery. Sequenced input: ileal tissue. All receptors come from an adult with Crohn's disease.

J is TRBJ2-7 and V is TRBV13; weak D call: TRBD1 (5 bases). Germline values: CDR1 PRHDT, CDR2 FYEKMQ (reference sequence). Trimming took 2 bases from V and 0 from J, leaving 17 bases between them. The CDR3 loop spans 17 amino acids. The CDR3 spells CASSLRVGRDSSYEQYF. CDR3 sequence (DNA): TGTGCCAGCAGCTTAAGGGTAGGCAGGGATAGCTCCTACGAGCAGTACTTC.

This rearrangement joins TRBV27 to TRBJ2-7; TRBD1 matches at 7 bases. The junction had 15 bases not matched to a gene; V was cut back by 3 bases and J by 4 bases. CDR3 length equals 17 residues. Germline loops: CDR1 MNHEY, CDR2 SMNVEV (reference sequence). The chain's CDR3 is CASSFQPSEGARYEQYF. CDR3 DNA sequence: TGTGCCAGCAGTTTCCAACCTTCCGAGGGGGCGCGGTACGAGCAGTACTTC.

This clone was seen only once. The V and J genes are TRBV28 and TRBJ2-5; 7 nucleotides align to TRBD2. The CDR3 spans 17 residues. CDR1 is MDHEN and CDR2 is SYDVKM in the germline V gene. Trimming took 5 bases from V and 2 from J; bases not matched to a gene: 14. The CDR3 nucleotides read TGTGCCAGCAGTCAAACCGAGCGGGGAGTGGGGCAAGAGACCCAGTACTTC. Encoded protein: CASSQTERGVGQETQYF.

The chain is built from TRBV7-9 and TRBJ1-1; D ambiguous. CDR1 SEHNR and CDR2 FQNEAQ come from the germline V gene (reference sequence). V dropped 2 bases and J dropped 9 bases, with 10 bases sitting between them. This CDR3 has 12 amino acids. CDR3: CASSLSGNKAFF. DNA for the CDR3: TGTGCCAGCAGCTTATCGGGGAACAAAGCTTTCTTT.

The chain uses TRBV7-3 and TRBJ2-5; 8 bases are a match to TRBD2. CDR3 size: 16 residues. The V segment lost 2 bases and the J segment 5 bases; nucleotides outside the gene matches: 10. CDR1 is SGHTA and CDR2 is FQGTGA in the germline V gene. For the CDR3, the DNA is TGTGCCAGCAGCTTAGTACCAACGGGAGGGCGTGAGACCCAGTACTTC. Protein: CASSLVPTGGRETQYF. The variable domain in full, with the rest retrieved from reference TRBV7-3 and TRBJ2-5, is GAGVSQTPSNKVTEKGKYVELRCDPISGHTALYWYRQSLGQGPEFLIYFQGTGAADDSGLPNDRFFAVRPEGSVSTLKIQRTERGDSAVYLCASSLVPTGGRETQYFGPGTRLLVL.

The CDR3: CASSRRGSSSYEQYF. In DNA form, the CDR3 reads TGTGCCAGCAGCCGCCGGGGGTCTAGCTCCTACGAGCAGTACTTC. This rearrangement joins TRBV27 to TRBJ2-7; D might be TRBD2 (6 bases). Germline-derived CDR1 and CDR2 are MNHEY and SMNVEV (reference sequence). The V and J ends lost 6 bases and 0 bases respectively, with 15 bases between them. The CDR3 length is 15 residues.

The chain uses TRBV18 and TRBJ2-2; 10 bases are a match to TRBD1. The junction had 3 bases not matched to a gene; V was cut back by 2 bases and J by 3 bases. Per germline, CDR1 KGHSH and CDR2 LQKENI. The CDR3 is 16 residues long. CDR3 nucleotide sequence: TGTGCCAGCTCACCAACCGGGACAGGGGACACCGGGGAGCTGTTTTTT. It encodes CASSPTGTGDTGELFF.

This clone is deemed medium-sized (0.01 to 0.1%). The chain couples TRBV11-2 to TRBJ2-7; D gene uncertain. The V gene's germline CDR1 is SGHAT and CDR2 FQNNGV. The CDR3 consists of 16 residues. Between the trimmed V and J ends, which lost 4 bases and 4 bases, there was a span of 20 bases. The CDR3 spells CASSSLTPPPFYEQYF. Here the CDR3 DNA reads TGTGCCAGCAGCTCCCTAACCCCCCCTCCATTTTACGAGCAGTACTTC.

This rearrangement joins TRBV6-5 to TRBJ1-2; D unclear. Germline values: CDR1 MNHEY, CDR2 SVGAGI. The CDR3 runs 13 residues. V was trimmed by 7 bases and J by 5 bases, leaving 14 bases between them. The chain's CDR3 is CASNTEGEYGYTF. The CDR3 nucleotides read TGTGCCAGCAATACCGAGGGAGAATATGGCTACACCTTC.